Listed here are 28 T cell receptor beta chains from one sample, sequenced in a study of Tregs in tolerant kidney transplant recipients. Mixed chimerism was transient after nonmyeloablative marrow transplants from related graft donors. Measured with immunoSEQ multiplex PCR; TCRdb has only the in-frame clones, and not every one. This sample has 84,000 or so clones, with 93% found just once. This material consisted of CD4+ T cells from blood (PBMCs), taken 12 months after the transplant. The receptor source for this set is a human patient who received a combined kidney and bone marrow transplant. Part of the T cells may come from the graft donor.

A word on this clone: Within the sample, other DNA sequences also encode this same CDR3. V gene TRBV5-1 combines with J gene TRBJ1-2, with TRBD1 matching 7 bases. CDR1 and CDR2 from the germline V gene are SGHRS and YFSETQ. The trim removed 0 bases at V and 1 base at J, leaving 6 bases unmatched. CDR3 length equals 16 residues. The CDR3 sequence is CASSLARQGDNYGYTF. The DNA of the CDR3 is TGCGCCAGCAGCTTGGCCAGACAGGGAGATAACTATGGCTACACCTTC. The whole variable domain, remainder taken from reference TRBV5-1 and TRBJ1-2, is KAGVTQTPRYLIKTRGQQVTLSCSPISGHRSVSWYQQTPGQGLQFLFEYFSETQRNKGNFPGRFSGRQFSNSRSEMNVSTLELGDSALYLCASSLARQGDNYGYTFGSGTRLTVV.

This rearrangement joins TRBV6-1 to TRBJ2-3, with 7 bases that match TRBD2. CDR1 is MNHNS, CDR2 SASEGT, per germline. This CDR3 is built from 18 residues. Trimming removed 2 bases from V and 0 bases from J; junction bases left unmatched: 11. This CDR3 is CASSEQNGRPLSTDTQYF. The CDR3 nucleotides are TGTGCCAGCAGTGAACAAAACGGGAGGCCACTGAGCACAGATACGCAGTATTTT.

The V and J genes are TRBV29-1 and TRBJ1-1; TRBD1 agrees at 7 bases. The trim removed 6 bases at V and 5 bases at J, leaving 12 bases unmatched. CDR1 is SQVTM, CDR2 ANQGSEA, per germline. The CDR3 is 14 residues long. The CDR3, as DNA: TGCAGCGTGAGCCGTACAGGGGCCGTGACTGAAGCTTTCTTT. Amino acids: CSVSRTGAVTEAFF.

This chain uses TRBV10-3 with TRBJ1-1, with TRBD1 identical over 9 bases. This CDR3 has 14 amino acids. The germline V gene has CDR1 ENHRY and CDR2 SYGVKD. The V and J ends lost 7 bases and 5 bases, in that order; junction bases with no gene match: 8. The CDR3 region is CAITKQGANTEAFF. The CDR3 nucleotides are TGTGCCATCACGAAACAGGGGGCGAATACTGAAGCTTTCTTT.

The rearrangement uses TRBV9 and TRBJ2-1, with TRBD2 as a possible D gene (5 bases). Germline lookup yields CDR1 SGDLS and CDR2 YYNGEE. Trimming took off 0 bases at V and 8 bases at J, with 18 bases between the two ends. The CDR3 is 16 amino acids. CDR3 nucleotides: TGTGCCAGCAGCGTAGACCCGAGACTAAGCTTCGATGAGCAGTTCTTC. It translates to CASSVDPRLSFDEQFF.

J is TRBJ2-3 and V is TRBV21-1; the table names TRBD1, a call not compared with the DNA. TRBV21-1 is assigned pseudogene status. The CDR3 has 13 residues. The CDR3, as DNA: TGTGCCAGCAGCGACAGGGGGACAGATACGCAGTATTTT. It specifies CASSDRGTDTQYF.

V usage is TRBV19 and J usage is TRBJ2-2; D is undetermined. Germline V lookup: CDR1 LNHDA, CDR2 SQIVND (reference sequence). This CDR3 region has 15 residues. V lost 6 bases and J 0 bases, leaving 11 bases between the germline ends. The CDR3 sequence is CASRPLGPNTGELFF. The CDR3 DNA reads as TGTGCCAGTAGACCCTTGGGCCCGAACACCGGGGAGCTGTTTTTT.

V is TRBV7-3 and J is TRBJ2-7, with D possibly being TRBD2 (6 bases). Trimming cost V 5 bases and J 1 base, with 12 bases left between them. The CDR3 covers 14 residues. Germline CDR1 reads SGHTA; CDR2 reads FQGTGA. The DNA for the CDR3 is TGTGCCAGCAGCGTTAATGGGGGGTCCTACGAGCAGTACTTC. Protein product: CASSVNGGSYEQYF.

This clone is a singleton in its sample. This sequence joins TRBV7-9 and TRBJ2-1; no definite D call. Per germline, CDR1 SEHNR and CDR2 FQNEAQ (reference sequence). Trimming stripped 0 bases from V and 4 bases from J, with 4 bases between. This CDR3 has 13 amino acids. The CDR3 DNA reads as TGTGCCAGCAGCTTAGCGGAGTACAATGAGCAGTTCTTC. Protein: CASSLAEYNEQFF.

DNA of the CDR3: TGTGCCAGCAGTGGGGACTGGAAAGAGAGGGAGCAGTACTTC. As protein: CASSGDWKEREQYF. V usage is TRBV2 and J usage is TRBJ2-7; D possibly corresponds to TRBD2 (6 bases). The CDR3 spans 14 residues. Germline assignment: CDR1 SNHLY and CDR2 FYNNEI. Trimming removed 4 bases at V and 7 bases at J, with 17 bases between.

The J gene is TRBJ2-7, the V gene TRBV4-1; 8 positions agree with TRBD1. Germline CDR1 reads MGHRA; CDR2 reads YSYEKL. V lost 3 bases, J lost 5 bases, and 6 bases stayed unmatched. CDR3 length: 14 residues. The CDR3, as DNA: TGCGCCAGCAGCCAGGACAGGGTGGCCCACGAGCAGTACTTC. Translation: CASSQDRVAHEQYF.

This chain connects TRBV6-5 to TRBJ2-5; TRBD1 aligns across 10 bases. Germline CDR1 and CDR2: MNHEY and SVGAGI. Losses at the gene ends were 10 bases for V and 2 bases for J; bases not matched to a gene: 7. This CDR3 is built from 14 residues. CDR3: CANRRTGGQETQYF. DNA for the CDR3: TGTGCCAACCGGAGGACAGGGGGGCAAGAGACCCAGTACTTC.

The DNA for the CDR3 is TGTGCCAGCAGGCTGGCGTCGGGAAGGGGGCCCGGGGAGCTGTTTTTT. This translates into CASRLASGRGPGELFF. V is TRBV5-4 and J is TRBJ2-2; TRBD1 matches 7 bases. The trim removed 5 bases at V and 6 bases at J, leaving 13 bases unmatched. The CDR3 runs 16 residues. Per the germline V gene, CDR1 is SGHNT and CDR2 is YYREEE (reference sequence).

The V call is TRBV7-2, the J call TRBJ2-7; 8 bases fit TRBD1. The germline CDR1 and CDR2 sequences are SGHTA and FQGNSA. Unmatched junction bases numbered 5, after V lost 4 bases and J lost 3 bases. This CDR3 has 14 amino acids. The CDR3 loop is CASSSRGQFYEQYF. The DNA of the CDR3 is TGTGCCAGCAGCTCCAGGGGGCAGTTCTACGAGCAGTACTTC.

The J gene is TRBJ2-5, the V gene TRBV2, with TRBD1 as a possible D gene (5 bases). CDR1 and CDR2 from the germline V gene are SNHLY and FYNNEI. The CDR3 has 15 residues. V lost 6 bases to trimming and J lost 0 bases, with 14 bases between them. The CDR3: CASSSGQGYQETQYF. CDR3 nucleotides: TGTGCCAGCAGCTCAGGGCAGGGATACCAAGAGACCCAGTACTTC.

The chain employs TRBV6-6 and TRBJ2-1, with 10 positions matching TRBD1. The junction had 10 bases not matched to a gene; V was cut back by 7 bases and J by 7 bases. This CDR3 comprises 15 residues. Germline V lookup: CDR1 MNHNY, CDR2 SVGAGI (reference sequence). CDR3 in DNA: TGTGCCAGCACCTTCGGGACAGGGGTCTTGAATGAGCAGTTCTTC. This gives the protein CASTFGTGVLNEQFF.

V gene TRBV30 combines with J gene TRBJ1-6; perhaps TRBD1 as D (6 bases). CDR3 length: 15 amino acids. The germline V gene has CDR1 GTSNPN and CDR2 SVGIG (reference sequence). Deletions cut 3 bases from V and 7 bases from J, with 16 bases between. The CDR3 here is CAWREGAGDNSPLHF. In DNA, the CDR3 is TGTGCCTGGAGGGAAGGGGCAGGGGACAATTCACCCCTCCACTTT.

The chain is built from TRBV10-3 and TRBJ2-5; D is possibly TRBD2 (6 bases). This CDR3 region has 14 residues. Trimming stripped 6 bases from V and 1 base from J, with 12 bases between. Germline V gene data show CDR1 as ENHRY and CDR2 as SYGVKD. CDR3 residues: CAIRPGLTQETQYF. CDR3 nucleotides: TGTGCCATCAGACCAGGACTAACCCAAGAGACCCAGTACTTC.

The rearrangement uses TRBV7-2 and TRBJ2-3; TRBD2 matches 8 bases. Germline-derived CDR1 and CDR2 are SGHTA and FQGNSA. The ends lost 1 base at V and 0 bases at J; junction bases unmatched: 3. CDR3 length: 16 residues. Here the CDR3 DNA reads TGTGCCAGCAGCTTAGTGAGCGGGGGCAGCACAGATACGCAGTATTTT. Protein product: CASSLVSGGSTDTQYF.

V gene TRBV7-3 combines with J gene TRBJ2-7; 9 bases match TRBD1. CDR1 and CDR2 from the germline V gene are SGHTA and FQGTGA. V was pared by 5 bases and J by 6 bases, with 5 bases of the junction left unmatched. This CDR3 contains 13 residues. CDR3 bases: TGTGCCAGCAGCCCCGGGACAGGGACCGAGCAGTACTTC. This encodes CASSPGTGTEQYF. Full variable domain (outside the CDR3, taken from reference TRBV7-3 and TRBJ2-7): GAGVSQTPSNKVTEKGKYVELRCDPISGHTALYWYRQSLGQGPEFLIYFQGTGAADDSGLPNDRFFAVRPEGSVSTLKIQRTERGDSAVYLCASSPGTGTEQYFGPGTRLTVT.

Of note for this clone: Other DNA sequences from this sample encode an identical CDR3 as well. This chain joins TRBV19 and TRBJ1-6; 7 bases are shared with TRBD1. Germline loops: CDR1 LNHDA, CDR2 SQIVND (reference sequence). The CDR3 runs to 16 residues. The V segment lost 5 bases and the J segment 3 bases; nucleotides outside the gene matches: 7. CDR3 loop: CASSPPGQSYNSPLHF. Here the CDR3 DNA reads TGTGCCAGTAGTCCGCCGGGACAGAGCTATAATTCACCCCTCCACTTT.

The chain combines TRBV6-1 with TRBJ1-1; TRBD1 matches at 7 bases. Germline-derived CDR1 and CDR2 are MNHNS and SASEGT. This CDR3 has 15 residues. J lost 4 bases, V lost 4 bases, and 9 bases had no gene match. The CDR3 region has the DNA TGTGCCAGCAGTGCACAGGGGCCTTTTGGCACTGAAGCTTTCTTT. This translates into CASSAQGPFGTEAFF.

This rearrangement joins TRBV20-1 to TRBJ2-2, with no clear D. CDR3 size: 11 residues. The V gene's germline CDR1 is DFQATT and CDR2 SNEGSKA (reference sequence). Trimming took 3 bases from V and 4 from J, leaving 3 bases between them. The CDR3 bases are TGCAGTGCTAGGAGCACCGGGGAGCTGTTTTTT. This encodes CSARSTGELFF.

The chain carries TRBV19 and TRBJ2-5; possibly TRBD1 for D (6 bases). The germline V and J ends were trimmed by 5 bases and 5 bases, with 12 bases remaining between them. The CDR3 loop spans 13 amino acids. Germline V gene sequence: CDR1 LNHDA, CDR2 SQIVND (reference sequence). The CDR3 DNA reads TGTGCCAGTAGTCCTCAGGGGAAGGAGACCCAGTACTTC. This encodes CASSPQGKETQYF.

This sequence joins TRBV30 and TRBJ2-7; TRBD2 might be the D (5 bases). The CDR3 has 13 residues. V lost 3 bases, J lost 1 base, and 10 bases lay in between. Germline CDR1 and CDR2: GTSNPN and SVGIG (reference sequence). Here the CDR3 DNA reads TGTGCCTGGAGGGGAGTTAGGTCCTACGAGCAGTACTTC. The encoded protein is CAWRGVRSYEQYF.

V gene TRBV28 combines with J gene TRBJ1-6, with a tentative D call TRBD1 (5 bases). The CDR3 has 13 residues. V was cut by 6 bases and J by 4 bases, with 7 bases left in between. Germline V gives CDR1 MDHEN, CDR2 SYDVKM. The CDR3, as DNA: TGTGCCAGCAGGACAGCTTATAATTCACCCCTCCACTTT. Translating it yields CASRTAYNSPLHF. The full variable domain, rest sourced from reference TRBV28 and TRBJ1-6, is DVKVTQSSRYLVKRTGEKVFLECVQDMDHENMFWYRQDPGLGLRLIYFSYDVKMKEKGDIPEGYSVSREKKERFSLILESASTNQTSMYLCASRTAYNSPLHFGNGTRLTVT.

This chain joins TRBV19 and TRBJ2-1, with 9 bases lining up with TRBD2. V gave up 7 bases and J gave up 4 bases; unmatched junction bases: 5. The germline gives CDR1 LNHDA, CDR2 SQIVND (reference sequence). The CDR3 runs 14 residues. Written as DNA, the CDR3 is TGTGCCAGTATGCCTAGCGGGGTGTACAATGAGCAGTTCTTC. Translation gives CASMPSGVYNEQFF.

The chain has TRBV6-5 and TRBJ2-1; 9 positions match TRBD1. This CDR3 has 13 residues. V was pared by 7 bases and J by 9 bases, with 7 bases of the junction left unmatched. CDR1 and CDR2 from the germline V gene are MNHEY and SVGAGI. CDR3 DNA: TGTGCCAGCACCCAGACAGGGGGAGGTGAGCAGTTCTTC. It translates to CASTQTGGGEQFF.